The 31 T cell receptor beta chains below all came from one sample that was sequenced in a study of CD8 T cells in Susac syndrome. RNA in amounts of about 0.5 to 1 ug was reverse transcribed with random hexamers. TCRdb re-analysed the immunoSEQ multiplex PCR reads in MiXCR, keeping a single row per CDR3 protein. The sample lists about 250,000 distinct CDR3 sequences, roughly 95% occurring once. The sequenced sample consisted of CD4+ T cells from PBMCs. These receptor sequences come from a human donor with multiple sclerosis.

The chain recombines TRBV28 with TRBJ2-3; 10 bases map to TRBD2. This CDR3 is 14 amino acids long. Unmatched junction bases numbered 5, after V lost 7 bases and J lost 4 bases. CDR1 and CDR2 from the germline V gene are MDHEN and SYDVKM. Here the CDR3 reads CASNSGGTADTQYF. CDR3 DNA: TGTGCCAGCAATAGCGGGGGGACAGCAGATACGCAGTATTTT.

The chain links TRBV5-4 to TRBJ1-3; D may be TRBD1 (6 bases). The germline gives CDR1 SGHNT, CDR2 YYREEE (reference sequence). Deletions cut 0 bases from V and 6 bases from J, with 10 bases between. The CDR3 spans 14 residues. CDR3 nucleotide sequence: TGTGCCAGCAGCTTGGTCGGGGGCTCAAACACCATATATTTT. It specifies CASSLVGGSNTIYF.

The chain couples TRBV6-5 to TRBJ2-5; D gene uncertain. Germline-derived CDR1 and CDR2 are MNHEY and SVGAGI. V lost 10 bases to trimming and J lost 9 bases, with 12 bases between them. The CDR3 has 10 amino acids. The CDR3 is CATPRTAQYF. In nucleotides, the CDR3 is TGTGCCACCCCCCGGACGGCCCAGTACTTC.

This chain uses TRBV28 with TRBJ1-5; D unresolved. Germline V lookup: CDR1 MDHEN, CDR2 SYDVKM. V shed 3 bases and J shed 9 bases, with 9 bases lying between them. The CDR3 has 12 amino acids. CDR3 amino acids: CASSFPSWPQHF. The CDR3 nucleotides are TGTGCCAGCAGTTTCCCGTCCTGGCCCCAGCATTTT.

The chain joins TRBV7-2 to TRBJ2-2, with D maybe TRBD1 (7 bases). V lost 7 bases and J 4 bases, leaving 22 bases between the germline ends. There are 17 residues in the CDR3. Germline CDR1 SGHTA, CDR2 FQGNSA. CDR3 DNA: TGTGCCAGCATTCCAGGGGGGCGAGGGGCCGTCACCGGGGAGCTGTTTTTT. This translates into CASIPGGRGAVTGELFF.

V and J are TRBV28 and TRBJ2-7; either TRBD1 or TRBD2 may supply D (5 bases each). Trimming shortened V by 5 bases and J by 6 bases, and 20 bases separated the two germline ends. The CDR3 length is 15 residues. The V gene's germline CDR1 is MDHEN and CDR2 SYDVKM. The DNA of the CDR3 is TGTGCCAGCAGTCCCCCGCAGGGAGAATCGTCCGAGCAGTACTTC. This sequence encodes CASSPPQGESSEQYF.

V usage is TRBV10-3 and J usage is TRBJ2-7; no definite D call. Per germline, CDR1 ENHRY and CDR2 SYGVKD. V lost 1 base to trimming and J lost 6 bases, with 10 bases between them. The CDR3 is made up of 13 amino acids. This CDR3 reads CAISELASGEQYV. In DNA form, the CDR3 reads TGTGCCATCAGTGAGTTGGCAAGTGGCGAGCAGTACGTC.

The DNA for the CDR3 is TGTGCCAGCTCACCGAATATTGCGCTAGCGGGGGCCAACACCGGGGAGCTGTTTTTT. Its protein product is CASSPNIALAGANTGELFF. The chain carries TRBV18 and TRBJ2-2, with 10 positions matching TRBD2. From germline, CDR1 is KGHSH and CDR2 LQKENI. This CDR3 is built from 19 residues. The trim removed 3 bases at V and 2 bases at J, leaving 12 bases unmatched.

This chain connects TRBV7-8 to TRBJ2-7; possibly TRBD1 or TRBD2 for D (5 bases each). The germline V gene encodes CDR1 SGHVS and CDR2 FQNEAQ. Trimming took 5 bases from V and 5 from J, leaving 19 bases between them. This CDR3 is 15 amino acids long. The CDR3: CASSPFGANRHEQYF. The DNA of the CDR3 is TGTGCCAGCAGCCCCTTCGGGGCAAACCGGCACGAGCAGTACTTC. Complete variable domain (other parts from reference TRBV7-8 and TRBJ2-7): GAGVSQSPRYKVAKRGQDVALRCDPISGHVSLFWYQQALGQGPEFLTYFQNEAQLDKSGLPSDRFFAERPEGSVSTLKIQRTQQEDSAVYLCASSPFGANRHEQYFGPGTRLTVT.

In nucleotides, the CDR3 is TGTGCCTCTAAAGGCCGGACAGGGTCGCGCGAGCAGTACTTC. It specifies CASKGRTGSREQYF. The chain links TRBV30 to TRBJ2-7, with 8 bases that match TRBD1. Looked up from germline, CDR1 is GTSNPN and CDR2 is SVGIG (reference sequence). This CDR3 contains 14 residues. The junction had 14 bases not matched to a gene; V was cut back by 7 bases and J by 6 bases.

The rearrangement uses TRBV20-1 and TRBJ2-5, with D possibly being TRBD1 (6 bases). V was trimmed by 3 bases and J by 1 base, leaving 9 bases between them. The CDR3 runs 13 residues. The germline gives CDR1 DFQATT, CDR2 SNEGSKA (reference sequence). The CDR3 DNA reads TGCAGTGCTAGGCCGGACAGCCAAGAGACCCAGTACTTC. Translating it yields CSARPDSQETQYF.

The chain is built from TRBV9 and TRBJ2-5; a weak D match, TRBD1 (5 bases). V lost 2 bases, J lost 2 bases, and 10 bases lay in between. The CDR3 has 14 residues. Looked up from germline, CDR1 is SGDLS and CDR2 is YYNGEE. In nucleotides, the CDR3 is TGTGCCAGCAGCGTGGGGCCGCCTCAAGAGACCCAGTACTTC. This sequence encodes CASSVGPPQETQYF.

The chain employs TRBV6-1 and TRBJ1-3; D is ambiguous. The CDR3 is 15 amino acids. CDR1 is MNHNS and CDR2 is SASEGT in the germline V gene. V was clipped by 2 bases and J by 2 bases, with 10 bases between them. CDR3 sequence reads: CASSESRATGNTIYF. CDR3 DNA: TGTGCCAGCAGTGAAAGTCGGGCAACTGGAAACACCATATATTTT.

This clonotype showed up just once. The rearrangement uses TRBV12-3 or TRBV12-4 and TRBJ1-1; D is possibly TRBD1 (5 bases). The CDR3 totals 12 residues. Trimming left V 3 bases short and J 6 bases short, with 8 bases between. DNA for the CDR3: TGTGCCAGCAGTTTTGCAGGGCCTGAAGCTTTCTTT. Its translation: CASSFAGPEAFF.

The CDR3 reads CSVEDWGGGYTF. CDR3 nucleotide sequence: TGCAGCGTTGAAGATTGGGGTGGTGGCTACACCTTC. V and J are TRBV29-1 and TRBJ1-2; D is uncertain. The V gene's germline CDR1 is SQVTM and CDR2 ANQGSEA. The CDR3 contains 12 residues. Trimming cost V 0 bases and J 7 bases, with 9 bases left between them.

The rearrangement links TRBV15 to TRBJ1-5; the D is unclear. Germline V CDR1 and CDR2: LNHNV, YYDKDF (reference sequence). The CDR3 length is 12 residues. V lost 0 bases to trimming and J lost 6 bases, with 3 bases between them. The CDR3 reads CATSRDTQPQHF. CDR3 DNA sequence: TGTGCCACCAGCAGAGATACTCAGCCCCAGCATTTT.

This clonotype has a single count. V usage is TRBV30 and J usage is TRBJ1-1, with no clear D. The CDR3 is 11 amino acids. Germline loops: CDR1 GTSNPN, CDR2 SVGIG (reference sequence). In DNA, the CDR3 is TGTGTTTGGGGAACGAACACTGAAGCTTTCTTT. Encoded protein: CVWGTNTEAFF.

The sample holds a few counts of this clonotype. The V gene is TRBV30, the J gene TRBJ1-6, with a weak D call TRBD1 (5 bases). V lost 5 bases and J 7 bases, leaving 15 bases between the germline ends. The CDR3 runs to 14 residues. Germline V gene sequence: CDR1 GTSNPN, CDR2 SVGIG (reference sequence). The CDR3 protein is CAWQRTFINSPLHF. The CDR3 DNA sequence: TGTGCCTGGCAAAGGACATTTATCAATTCACCCCTCCACTTT.

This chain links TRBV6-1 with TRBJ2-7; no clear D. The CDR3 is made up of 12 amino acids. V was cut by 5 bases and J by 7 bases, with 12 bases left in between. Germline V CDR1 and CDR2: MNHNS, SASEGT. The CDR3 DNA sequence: TGTGCCAGCAGTCCTGGCCCTTGGGAGCAGTACGTC. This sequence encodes CASSPGPWEQYV.

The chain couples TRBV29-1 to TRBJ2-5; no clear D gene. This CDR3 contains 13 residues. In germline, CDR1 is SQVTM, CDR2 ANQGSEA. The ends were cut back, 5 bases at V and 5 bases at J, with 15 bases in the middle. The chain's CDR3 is CSVSYLGQETQYF. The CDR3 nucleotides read TGCAGCGTTTCGTATCTGGGCCAGGAGACCCAGTACTTC.

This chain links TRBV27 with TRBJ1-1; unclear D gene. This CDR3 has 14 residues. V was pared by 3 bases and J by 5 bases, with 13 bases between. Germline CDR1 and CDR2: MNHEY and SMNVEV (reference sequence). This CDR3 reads CASSFRGMGTEAFF. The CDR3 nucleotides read TGTGCCAGCAGTTTTCGGGGAATGGGAACTGAAGCTTTCTTT.

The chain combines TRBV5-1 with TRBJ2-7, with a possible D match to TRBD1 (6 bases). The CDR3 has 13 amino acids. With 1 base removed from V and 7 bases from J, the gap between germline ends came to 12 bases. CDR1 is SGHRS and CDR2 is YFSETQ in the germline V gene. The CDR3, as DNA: TGCGCCAGCAGCTTGAGGCCAGGGGCTGAGCAGTACTTC. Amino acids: CASSLRPGAEQYF.

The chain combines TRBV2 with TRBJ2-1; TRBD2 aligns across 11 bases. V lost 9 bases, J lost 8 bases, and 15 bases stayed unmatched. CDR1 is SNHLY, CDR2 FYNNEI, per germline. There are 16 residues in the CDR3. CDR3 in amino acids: CASRGLGLAAKDEQFF. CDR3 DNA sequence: TGTGCCAGTAGGGGGTTGGGACTAGCGGCAAAGGATGAGCAGTTCTTC.

CDR3 coding DNA: TGTGCCAGCAGTTACTCTGGGGGGACCTCTTACGAGCAGTACTTC. This gives the protein CASSYSGGTSYEQYF. The chain joins TRBV6-6 to TRBJ2-7; TRBD2 might be the D (6 bases). The CDR3 spans 15 residues. The ends were cut back, 0 bases at V and 4 bases at J, with 13 bases in the middle. Per germline, CDR1 MNHNY and CDR2 SVGAGI (reference sequence).

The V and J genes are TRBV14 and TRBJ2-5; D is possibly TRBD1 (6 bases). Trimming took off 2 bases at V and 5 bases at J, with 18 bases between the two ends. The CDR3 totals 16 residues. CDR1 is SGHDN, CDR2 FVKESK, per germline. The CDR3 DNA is TGTGCCAGCAGCCAAATACAGGGCCTCGGTTGGGAGACCCAGTACTTC. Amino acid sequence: CASSQIQGLGWETQYF.

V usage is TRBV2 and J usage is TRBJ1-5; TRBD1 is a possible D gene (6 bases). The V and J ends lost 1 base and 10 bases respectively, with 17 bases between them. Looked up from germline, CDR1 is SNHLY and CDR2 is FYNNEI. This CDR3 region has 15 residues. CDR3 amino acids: CASSEEAEGVGPQHF. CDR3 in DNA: TGTGCCAGCAGTGAAGAGGCAGAGGGGGTCGGTCCCCAGCATTTT.

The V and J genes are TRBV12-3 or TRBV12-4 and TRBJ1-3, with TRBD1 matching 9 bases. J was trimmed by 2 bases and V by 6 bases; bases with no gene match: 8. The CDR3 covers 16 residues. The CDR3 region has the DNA TGTGCCAGCAGACCCGGGACAGGGTCTGCTGGAAACACCATATATTTT. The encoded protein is CASRPGTGSAGNTIYF.

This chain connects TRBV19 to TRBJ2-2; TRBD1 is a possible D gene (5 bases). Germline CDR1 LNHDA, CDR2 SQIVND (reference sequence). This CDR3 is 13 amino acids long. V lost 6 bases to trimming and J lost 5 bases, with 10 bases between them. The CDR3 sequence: CASSHKGTGELFF. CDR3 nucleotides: TGTGCCAGTAGCCACAAGGGGACCGGGGAGCTGTTTTTT.

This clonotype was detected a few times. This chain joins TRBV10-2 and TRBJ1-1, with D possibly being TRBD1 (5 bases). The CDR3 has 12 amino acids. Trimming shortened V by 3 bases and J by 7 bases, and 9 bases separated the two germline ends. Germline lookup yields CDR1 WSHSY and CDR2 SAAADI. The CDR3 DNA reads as TGCGCCAGCAGTGACAGGGCTGATGAAGCTTTCTTT. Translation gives CASSDRADEAFF.

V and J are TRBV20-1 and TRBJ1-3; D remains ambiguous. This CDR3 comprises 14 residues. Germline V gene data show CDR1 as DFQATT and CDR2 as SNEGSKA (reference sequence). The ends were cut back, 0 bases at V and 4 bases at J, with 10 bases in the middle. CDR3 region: CSARDWSGGNTIYF. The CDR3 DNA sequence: TGCAGTGCTAGAGATTGGTCGGGAGGAAACACCATATATTTT.

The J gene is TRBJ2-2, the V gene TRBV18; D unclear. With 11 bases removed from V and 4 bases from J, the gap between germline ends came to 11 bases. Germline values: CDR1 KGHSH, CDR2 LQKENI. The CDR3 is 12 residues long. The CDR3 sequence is CASKAGTGELFF. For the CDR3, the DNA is TGTGCCTCCAAGGCAGGCACCGGGGAGCTGTTTTTT.